The rows below give T cell receptor beta chains drawn from one sample of a study of blood T cell repertoires in COVID-19. Data came from immunoSEQ multiplex PCR; TCRdb stores just in-frame clones and leaves some out. The sample holds about 180,000 clones, around 83% seen once. Specimen: PBMCs or T cells enriched from blood (not recorded which). The receptor set was obtained from a man aged 45-60 years who had recovered from COVID-19. The CDR3 runs from the conserved cysteine through the conserved F or W. D genes are given only for firm matches. Clone size is not always given. Where it is, it says once, few, many or a class for expanded clones.

CASSPTGQSSYNSPLHF TGTGCCAGCAGTCCAACCGGACAGAGCTCCTATAATTCACCCCTCCACTTT TRBV28 - TRBJ1-6 -
CASSPQGYEQYF TGTGCCAGCAGCCCACAGGGCTACGAGCAGTACTTC TRBV14 - TRBJ2-7 -
CASLRTVLTGYTF TGTGCCAGCCTACGGACAGTACTCACTGGCTACACCTTC TRBV2 - TRBJ1-2 -
CASSVGTGGATGELFF TGTGCCAGCAGCGTAGGGACAGGGGGCGCGACCGGGGAGCTGTTTTTT TRBV9 - TRBJ2-2 TRBD1
CSVEAGGYEQYF TGCAGCGTTGAAGCAGGGGGCTACGAGCAGTACTTC TRBV29-1 - TRBJ2-7 TRBD1
CASSVRLKNTEAFF TGTGCCAGCAGCGTCCGTCTAAAGAACACTGAAGCTTTCTTT TRBV21-1 - TRBJ1-1 -
CASSLKGDYGYTF TGTGCCAGCAGCTTGAAGGGAGACTATGGCTACACCTTC TRBV11-2 few TRBJ1-2 -
CAWSVHRHLYGYTF TGTGCCTGGAGTGTACACCGACACCTCTATGGCTACACCTTC TRBV30 - TRBJ1-2 -
CASSSEVGGYTF TGTGCCAGCAGTTCCGAGGTTGGTGGCTACACCTTC TRBV6-5 - TRBJ1-2 -
CAARPGQGYTGELFF TGCGCCGCCCGCCCGGGACAGGGATACACCGGGGAGCTGTTTTTT TRBV10-2 - TRBJ2-2 TRBD1
CASSGTSETYNEQFF TGTGCCAGCAGCGGAACTAGCGAGACGTACAATGAGCAGTTCTTC TRBV3-1/TRBV3-2 - TRBJ2-1 TRBD2
CASSTPQGFYGYTF TGTGCCAGTAGTACACCACAGGGATTCTATGGCTACACCTTC TRBV19 - TRBJ1-2 -
CASSPKRQNSIVSNQPQHF TGTGCCAGCAGTCCTAAAAGGCAGAACAGTATTGTTTCCAATCAGCCCCAGCATTTT TRBV6-6 - TRBJ1-5 -
CSVEEGGRGNQPQHF TGCAGCGTTGAAGAAGGGGGGAGGGGCAATCAGCCCCAGCATTTT TRBV29-1 few TRBJ1-5 -
CASSPRQETQYF TGTGCCAGCAGCCCCCGCCAAGAGACCCAGTACTTC TRBV6-2/TRBV6-3 - TRBJ2-5 -
CASSEWGLGTDTQYF TGCGCCAGCAGTGAGTGGGGGCTTGGGACAGATACGCAGTATTTT TRBV10-2 few TRBJ2-3 -
CATSVRTGDRGGLWYEQYF TGTGCCACCAGTGTCAGAACTGGGGACAGGGGGGGATTATGGTACGAGCAGTACTTC TRBV24-1 - TRBJ2-7 TRBD1
CASSLPGQTNEKLFF TGTGCCAGCAGTCTCCCGGGACAGACGAATGAAAAACTGTTTTTT TRBV28 - TRBJ1-4 TRBD1
CASSPHRDRVTYEQYF TGTGCCAGCAGTCCCCACCGGGACAGGGTAACATACGAGCAGTACTTC TRBV28 - TRBJ2-7 TRBD1
CASSFDQGPYEQYF TGTGCCAGCAGCTTCGATCAGGGCCCCTACGAGCAGTACTTC TRBV5-4 few TRBJ2-7 -
CASSQLQGVTEAFF TGTGCCAGCAGCCAGCTACAGGGGGTCACTGAAGCTTTCTTT TRBV3-1/TRBV3-2 - TRBJ1-1 TRBD1
CASSLDRAETQYF TGCGCCAGCAGCTTGGACAGGGCTGAGACCCAGTACTTC TRBV5-1 - TRBJ2-5 -
CATHRGGRKANEKLFF TGTGCCACCCATCGGGGGGGCCGTAAGGCTAATGAAAAACTGTTTTTT TRBV19 - TRBJ1-4 -
CASSALLGQGGYGYTF TGTGCCAGCAGCGCCCTCCTCGGACAGGGGGGGTATGGCTACACCTTC TRBV9 - TRBJ1-2 TRBD1
CASRTQGNEQFF TGTGCCAGCAGGACACAGGGCAATGAGCAGTTCTTC TRBV28 few TRBJ2-1 -
CASSDPNRRASDYGYTF TGTGCCAGCAGTGACCCAAACCGGAGGGCCAGCGACTATGGCTACACCTTC TRBV25-1 - TRBJ1-2 -
CASSPEGSGNTIYF TGTGCCAGCAGCCCAGAAGGCAGCGGGAACACCATATATTTT TRBV11-1 - TRBJ1-3 -
CASTWNTEAFF TGTGCCAGCACTTGGAACACTGAAGCTTTCTTT TRBV25-1 few TRBJ1-1 -
CASTYTGRREGNTIYF TGTGCCAGCACTTACACGGGTCGTCGGGAGGGAAACACCATATATTTT TRBV11-2 once TRBJ1-3 -
CASSPRDRTIISTNEKLFF TGTGCCAGCTCACCCCGGGACAGGACCATAATTTCAACTAATGAAAAACTGTTTTTT TRBV18 - TRBJ1-4 TRBD1
CASSPGPTQYF TGTGCCAGCAGCCCAGGGCCCACCCAGTACTTC TRBV11-2 few TRBJ2-5 -
CSAIQGNEQYF TGCAGTGCTATACAGGGGAACGAGCAGTACTTC TRBV20-1 - TRBJ2-7 TRBD1
CASSLGQGLAKNIQYF TGTGCCAGCAGTTTAGGACAGGGTCTAGCCAAAAACATTCAGTACTTC TRBV6-9 few TRBJ2-4 TRBD1
CASSLRGNEQFF TGTGCCAGCAGCTTAAGGGGGAATGAGCAGTTCTTC TRBV7-2 - TRBJ2-1 -
CASSYSDRAYEQYF TGTGCCAGCAGTTACTCTGACAGAGCCTACGAGCAGTACTTC TRBV6-6 once TRBJ2-7 -
CASSLDGQGNQPQHF TGCGCCAGCAGCTTGGATGGACAGGGGAATCAGCCCCAGCATTTT TRBV5-1 - TRBJ1-5 TRBD1
CASSPSGPGEQFF TGCGCCAGCAGCCCTAGCGGGCCAGGGGAGCAGTTCTTC TRBV5-1 - TRBJ2-1 TRBD2
CASSPPEGTMNTEAFF TGTGCCAGCTCACCACCGGAGGGGACCATGAACACTGAAGCTTTCTTT TRBV18 - TRBJ1-1 -
CAISEGTGFYIQYF TGTGCCATCAGTGAGGGGACAGGGTTTTACATTCAGTACTTC TRBV10-3 - TRBJ2-4 TRBD1
CASSRSQGSGYTF TGTGCCAGCAGCCGTTCACAGGGTTCCGGCTACACCTTC TRBV7-6 - TRBJ1-2 -
CASSPPPQGVHEQYF TGTGCCAGCTCACCACCCCCACAGGGGGTCCACGAGCAGTACTTC TRBV18 - TRBJ2-7 TRBD1
CASSAEMSNQPQHF TGTGCCAGCAGTGCGGAGATGAGCAATCAGCCCCAGCATTTT TRBV6-4 few TRBJ1-5 -
CAESQAGDYYEQYF TGTGCCGAATCGCAAGCGGGCGACTACTACGAGCAGTACTTC TRBV30 - TRBJ2-7 -
CASSSYPLAGYEQFF TGTGCCAGCAGCTCATACCCACTAGCGGGGTATGAGCAGTTCTTC TRBV7-3 - TRBJ2-1 TRBD2
CASSFGQQYEQYF TGTGCCAGCAGCTTTGGACAGCAATACGAGCAGTACTTC TRBV5-6 - TRBJ2-7 -